Following are 23 T cell receptor beta chains from one sample sequenced in a study of blood T cells in healthy people across ages. Alongside a J-beta primer mix, a sample-barcoded 5' primer served in a second PCR lasting roughly 6 to 11 cycles. Via MiXCR, TCRdb re-called the 5' RACE reads, giving one row per CDR3 protein. The sample contains roughly 700,000 distinct CDR3 sequences, 49% of which appear only once. Sequencing input: blood. The receptors derive from a woman between 55 and 75 years old in good health.

This clonotype was found a few times. This rearrangement joins TRBV6-5 to TRBJ2-4; a weak D match, TRBD2 (7 bases). From germline, CDR1 is MNHEY and CDR2 SVGAGI. The germline V and J ends were trimmed by 4 bases and 13 bases, with 14 bases remaining between them. This CDR3 has 12 amino acids. In nucleotides, the CDR3 is TGTGCCAGCAGTTGGGAGGGACATGAGCAGTACTTC. It yields the protein CASSWEGHEQYF.

This rearrangement joins TRBV28 to TRBJ2-5; TRBD2 agrees at 10 bases. This CDR3 is 14 amino acids long. Germline V gene sequence: CDR1 MDHEN, CDR2 SYDVKM. The trim removed 5 bases at V and 2 bases at J, leaving 2 bases unmatched. The CDR3 DNA is TGTGCCAGCAGTCTACTAGCGGGACAAGAGACCCAGTACTTC. Translating it yields CASSLLAGQETQYF. Based on the CDR3 plus reference TRBV28 and TRBJ2-5, the full variable domain is DVKVTQSSRYLVKRTGEKVFLECVQDMDHENMFWYRQDPGLGLRLIYFSYDVKMKEKGDIPEGYSVSREKKERFSLILESASTNQTSMYLCASSLLAGQETQYFGPGTRLLVL.

This clonotype was recorded at least ten times. The chain carries TRBV4-3 and TRBJ2-7, with TRBD1 matching over 8 bases. CDR1 and CDR2 from the germline V gene are LGHNA and YSLEER. With 0 bases clipped from V and 3 bases from J, the junction kept 4 bases outside the gene matches. The CDR3 spans 15 residues. This CDR3 is CASSQDWGQDYEQYF. As DNA, the CDR3 is TGCGCCAGCAGCCAAGACTGGGGACAGGACTACGAGCAGTACTTC.

V usage is TRBV7-9 and J usage is TRBJ1-2; D possibly corresponds to TRBD1 (6 bases). The CDR3 consists of 14 residues. Trimming stripped 5 bases from V and 4 bases from J, with 14 bases between. From germline, CDR1 is SEHNR and CDR2 FQNEAQ (reference sequence). The CDR3 sequence: CASSPGVHSYGYTF. DNA for the CDR3: TGTGCCAGCAGCCCAGGGGTACACTCCTATGGCTACACCTTC.

About this clonotype: Compared with germline, one end of the junction differs, possibly owing to a read error. This sequence joins TRBV4-3 and TRBJ2-7; 9 nucleotides match TRBD2. CDR1 is LGHNA, CDR2 YSLEER, per germline. The CDR3 runs 16 residues. In DNA, the CDR3 is TGCGCCGGCAGCCAAGATGTGACTAGCGGCTCCTACGAGCAGTACTTC. Encoded protein: CAGSQDVTSGSYEQYF.

Turning to this clonotype: An end of the junction does not agree with germline; a read error may underlie this. V and J are TRBV9 and TRBJ2-1; weak D call: TRBD1 (6 bases). The J call could be wrong; TRBJ2-7 is a better fit for the DNA end. Germline V lookup: CDR1 SGDLS, CDR2 YYNGEE. CDR3 size: 13 residues. CDR3 region: CVSSVGTHNEQYF. Here the CDR3 DNA reads TGTGTCAGCAGCGTAGGGACACACAATGAGCAGTACTTC.

Remarks on this clonotype: A much bigger clone sits one base away, suggesting this may be a read error. The J gene is TRBJ2-5, the V gene TRBV10-3, with D maybe TRBD2 (5 bases). The assigned J gene may be wrong: the sequence end matches TRBJ2-4 better. This CDR3 region has 16 residues. The germline CDR1 and CDR2 sequences are ENHRY and SYGVKD. CDR3 nucleotide sequence: TGTGCCATCAGTGATCCTAGTGCATCCCCCGGGGACATTCAGTACTTC. It is translated as CAISDPSASPGDIQYF.

This clonotype has only a few counts. An end of the junction does not agree with germline; a read error may underlie this. The V gene is TRBV18, the J gene TRBJ2-3, with 8 bases lining up with TRBD2. Looked up from germline, CDR1 is KGHSH and CDR2 is LQKENI. CDR3 size: 15 residues. The CDR3 bases are TGTGCCAGCTCCCCACCTAGCGGGAGCACAGATACGCAGTATTTT. It is translated as CASSPPSGSTDTQYF.

The chain carries TRBV9 and TRBJ2-7; 8 nucleotides align to TRBD1. The J call may be mistaken, given a closer DNA end match to TRBJ2-5. Germline V CDR1 and CDR2: SGDLS, YYNGEE. The CDR3 is 14 amino acids. In DNA, the CDR3 is TGTGCCAGCAGCGATGCCAGGGGGCTGGAGACCCAGTACTTC. Its protein product is CASSDARGLETQYF.

Note on this clonotype: A much larger clone differs by one base, so this may be a read error. CDR3 coding DNA: TGTGCCAGCAGCCAAGATAGTGTAGAGACCCAGTACTTC. Its protein is CASSQDSVETQYF. The chain has TRBV4-2 and TRBJ2-5; D remains unclear. This CDR3 is 13 amino acids long. V was shortened by 0 bases and J by 4 bases, with 6 bases between the two germline ends. Germline V gives CDR1 LGHNA, CDR2 YNFKEQ.

The chain couples TRBV20-1 to TRBJ2-3; 7 bases are a match to TRBD1. Germline V CDR1 and CDR2: DFQATT, SNEGSKA (reference sequence). The CDR3 consists of 15 residues. Trimming at V came to 1 base and at J to 0 bases, leaving 4 bases not matched to a gene. CDR3 nucleotide sequence: TGCAGTGCTAGAGGAGAGACAGGGAGCACAGATACGCAGTATTTT. It is translated as CSARGETGSTDTQYF.

This clonotype was counted at least ten times. The V gene is TRBV28, the J gene TRBJ2-4; perhaps TRBD1 as D (6 bases). The V gene's germline CDR1 is MDHEN and CDR2 SYDVKM. The CDR3 contains 16 residues. Trimming removed 7 bases at V and 0 bases at J, with 16 bases between. The CDR3: CASNPETGPAKNIQYF. CDR3 sequence (DNA): TGTGCCAGCAATCCTGAGACAGGTCCAGCCAAAAACATTCAGTACTTC.

V usage is TRBV7-2 and J usage is TRBJ1-2; D remains ambiguous. Trimming removed 5 bases from V and 7 bases from J, with 17 bases in between. Germline V gives CDR1 SGHTA, CDR2 FQGNSA. This CDR3 is built from 14 residues. The CDR3 DNA reads TGTGCCAGCAGCCCCGCGACCAGGTTGGGTGGCTACACCTTC. Its protein product is CASSPATRLGGYTF.

This clonotype was counted between two and nine times. This chain uses TRBV20-1 with TRBJ2-3; possibly TRBD1 or TRBD2 for D (5 bases each). The CDR3 is made up of 15 amino acids. Germline assignment: CDR1 DFQATT and CDR2 SNEGSKA (reference sequence). V lost 0 bases to trimming and J lost 5 bases, with 15 bases between them. The CDR3 DNA reads as TGCAGTGCTAGAGATAACCACGGGGCGAAAGATACGCAGTATTTT. Its translation: CSARDNHGAKDTQYF.

The chain uses TRBV12-3 or TRBV12-4 and TRBJ1-4, with D perhaps TRBD1 (6 bases). V lost 6 bases to trimming and J lost 5 bases, with 13 bases between them. The length of the CDR3 is 14 residues. The CDR3 sequence: CASRPTGVNEKLFF. Here the CDR3 DNA reads TGTGCCAGCAGACCGACAGGCGTCAATGAAAAACTGTTTTTT.

This clonotype was picked up a small number of times. The V call is TRBV4-3, the J call TRBJ1-2; 11 bases are shared with TRBD1. With V trimmed by 3 bases and J by 7 bases, 13 bases remained unmatched. CDR3 length: 17 residues. CDR1 LGHNA and CDR2 YSLEER come from the germline V gene. CDR3: CASSQDRGRRSAAGYTF. CDR3 in DNA: TGCGCCAGCAGCCAGGACAGGGGGCGGCGCTCGGCGGCTGGCTACACCTTC.

The table lists this clonotype with a count of one. V gene TRBV27 combines with J gene TRBJ1-2; TRBD1 aligns across 10 bases. Germline CDR1 is MNHEY and CDR2 is SMNVEV (reference sequence). Losses at the gene ends were 6 bases for V and 9 bases for J; bases not matched to a gene: 16. This CDR3 has 16 residues. The CDR3 sequence: CASSRRDRGVGVRYTF. Here the CDR3 DNA reads TGTGCCAGCAGCCGCCGGGACAGGGGCGTGGGTGTTCGCTACACCTTC.

This clonotype occurred a few times. The chain recombines TRBV6-6 with TRBJ2-3; possible D gene TRBD2, 5 bases. Between the trimmed V and J ends, which lost 5 bases and 6 bases, there was a span of 9 bases. The germline gives CDR1 MNHNY, CDR2 SVGAGI (reference sequence). The CDR3 is 12 amino acids. The CDR3 reads CASSALGDTQYF. The CDR3 DNA is TGTGCCAGCAGTGCACTAGGGGATACGCAGTATTTT.

CDR3 region: CASRWGGGLTQYF. As DNA, the CDR3 is TGTGCCAGCAGATGGGGGGGAGGGTTGACCCAGTACTTC. The chain uses TRBV12-3 or TRBV12-4 and TRBJ2-5; TRBD2 matches at 7 bases. This CDR3 has 13 amino acids. V lost 6 bases to trimming and J lost 7 bases; unmatched junction nucleotides: 8.

The CDR3 nucleotides read TGCAGCGCCGGAGGCAGACAAGAGACCCAGTACTTC. Translating it yields CSAGGRQETQYF. The genes are TRBV29-1 and TRBJ2-5, with D perhaps TRBD2 (5 bases). The CDR3 totals 12 residues. Germline-derived CDR1 and CDR2 are SQVTM and ANQGSEA. The V and J ends lost 7 bases and 2 bases respectively, with 11 bases between them. Together with reference TRBV29-1 and TRBJ2-5, the CDR3 gives the full variable domain: SAVISQKPSRDICQRGTSLTIQCQVDSQVTMMFWYRQQPGQSLTLIATANQGSEATYESGFVIDKFPISRPNLTFSTLTVSNMSPEDSSIYLCSAGGRQETQYFGPGTRLLVL.

This clonotype was seen a few times. V gene TRBV5-1 combines with J gene TRBJ2-1; possible D gene TRBD2, 6 bases. Per the germline V gene, CDR1 is SGHRS and CDR2 is YFSETQ. V lost 0 bases to trimming and J lost 8 bases, with 9 bases between them. The CDR3 loop spans 13 amino acids. As DNA, the CDR3 is TGCGCCAGCAGCTTGGCGGGAGATTATGAGCAGTTCTTC. It yields the protein CASSLAGDYEQFF.

V is TRBV5-1 and J is TRBJ2-5, with D possibly being TRBD1 (6 bases). This CDR3 is 15 amino acids long. Trimming took off 0 bases at V and 2 bases at J, with 11 bases between the two ends. Germline-derived CDR1 and CDR2 are SGHRS and YFSETQ. CDR3 sequence (DNA): TGCGCCAGCAGCTTGGGGGCAGGGGTACAAGAGACCCAGTACTTC. The encoded protein is CASSLGAGVQETQYF.

Concerning this clonotype itself: One base away lies a much larger clone, so this may be a sequencing read error. The CDR3 DNA reads TGCAGCGCCGGGGGACAGGGGTGTGGGCAGTACTTC. Its translation is CSAGGQGCGQYF. The genes are TRBV29-1 and TRBJ2-5; 10 nucleotides line up with TRBD1. The CDR3 totals 12 residues. The trim removed 7 bases at V and 11 bases at J, leaving 10 bases unmatched. Germline-derived CDR1 and CDR2 are SQVTM and ANQGSEA.